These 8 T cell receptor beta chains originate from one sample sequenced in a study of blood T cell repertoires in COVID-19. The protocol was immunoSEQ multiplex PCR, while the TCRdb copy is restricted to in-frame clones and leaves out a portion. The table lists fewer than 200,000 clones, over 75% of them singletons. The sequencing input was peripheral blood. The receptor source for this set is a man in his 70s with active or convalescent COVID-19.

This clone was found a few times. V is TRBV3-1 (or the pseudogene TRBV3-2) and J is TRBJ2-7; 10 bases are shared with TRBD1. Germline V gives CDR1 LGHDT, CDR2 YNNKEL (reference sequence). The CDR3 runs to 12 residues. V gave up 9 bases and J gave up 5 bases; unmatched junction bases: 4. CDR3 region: CARKGQGHEQYF. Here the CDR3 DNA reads TGTGCCAGGAAGGGACAGGGGCACGAGCAGTACTTC.

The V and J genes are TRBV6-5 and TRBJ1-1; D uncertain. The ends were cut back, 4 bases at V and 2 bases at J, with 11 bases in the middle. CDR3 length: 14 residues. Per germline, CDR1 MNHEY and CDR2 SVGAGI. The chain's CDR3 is CASSLQDHNTEAFF. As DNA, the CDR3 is TGTGCCAGCAGTTTGCAGGATCATAACACTGAAGCTTTCTTT.

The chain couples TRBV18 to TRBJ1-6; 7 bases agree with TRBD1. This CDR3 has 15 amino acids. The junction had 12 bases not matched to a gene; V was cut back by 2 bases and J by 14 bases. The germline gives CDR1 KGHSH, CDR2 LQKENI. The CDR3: CASSPGRDRAPSLHF. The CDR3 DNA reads TGTGCCAGCTCACCAGGGCGGGACAGAGCTCCATCCCTCCACTTT. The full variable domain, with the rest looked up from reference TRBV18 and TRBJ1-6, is NAGVMQNPRHLVRRRGQEARLRCSPMKGHSHVYWYRQLPEEGLKFMVYLQKENIIDESGMPKERFSAEFPKEGPSILRIQQVVRGDSAAYFCASSPGRDRAPSLHFGNGTRLTVT.

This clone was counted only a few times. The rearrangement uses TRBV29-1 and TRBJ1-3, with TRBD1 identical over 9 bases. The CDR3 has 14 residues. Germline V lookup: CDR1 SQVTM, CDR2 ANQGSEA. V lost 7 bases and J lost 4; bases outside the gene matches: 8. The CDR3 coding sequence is TGCAGCGCTTGGGACAGGGCGGGGGGAAACACCATATATTTT. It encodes CSAWDRAGGNTIYF.

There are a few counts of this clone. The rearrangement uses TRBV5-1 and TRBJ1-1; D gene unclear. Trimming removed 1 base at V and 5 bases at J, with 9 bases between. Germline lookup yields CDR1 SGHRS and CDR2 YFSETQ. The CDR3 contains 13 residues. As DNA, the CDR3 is TGCGCCAGCAGCTTGACTTACGATACTGAAGCTTTCTTT. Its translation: CASSLTYDTEAFF.

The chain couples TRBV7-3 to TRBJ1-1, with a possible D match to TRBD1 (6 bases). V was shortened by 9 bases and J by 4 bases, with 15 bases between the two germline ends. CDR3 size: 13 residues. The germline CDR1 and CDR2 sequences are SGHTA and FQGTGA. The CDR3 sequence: CASRKMTGTEAFF. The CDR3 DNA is TGTGCCAGTAGAAAGATGACAGGCACTGAAGCTTTCTTT.

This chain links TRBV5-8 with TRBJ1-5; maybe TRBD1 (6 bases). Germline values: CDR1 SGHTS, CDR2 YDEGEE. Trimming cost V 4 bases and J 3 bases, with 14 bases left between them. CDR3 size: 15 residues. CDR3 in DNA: TGTGCCAGCAGCCCTCAGGGGAGGGTCAATCAGCCCCAGCATTTT. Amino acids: CASSPQGRVNQPQHF.

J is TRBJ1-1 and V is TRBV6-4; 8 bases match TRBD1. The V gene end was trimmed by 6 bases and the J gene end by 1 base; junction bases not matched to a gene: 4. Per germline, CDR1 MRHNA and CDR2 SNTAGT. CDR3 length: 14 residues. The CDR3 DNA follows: TGTGCCAGCAGCCCGGGACAGGCGAACACTGAAGCTTTCTTT. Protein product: CASSPGQANTEAFF.